The entry below describes one T cell receptor beta chain. Its antigen is not known. The data originate from a study of shared clonotypes between healthy human individuals. The study's findings and limits: Collection of samples was limited to blood; tissue repertoires likely differ.

The CDR3 has 12 residues. The germline V gene has CDR1 SNHLY and CDR2 FYNNEI. Trimming stripped 6 bases from V and 8 bases from J, with 13 bases between. TCRdb's copy holds only in-frame clones and misses some; the assay was immunoSEQ multiplex PCR. The sample holds around 500,000 clones, approximately 79% seen once. Donors were Caucasian adults residing in Nashville, Tennessee, USA. Around 83 million PBMCs served as the genomic DNA source for unsorted samples. The V gene is TRBV2, the J gene TRBJ1-2, with D possibly being TRBD1 (6 bases). The origin of this receptor is a woman between 35 and 50 years old in good health. Some clones in this sample may be carry-over from other donors' samples. Input material: PBMCs. The CDR3 region is CASRGGDRGYTF. For the CDR3, the DNA is TGTGCCAGCAGGGGGGGAGACAGGGGCTACACCTTC.